These 18 T cell receptor beta chains share one sample of origin, sequenced in a study of identical twins. TCRdb reprocessed the 5' RACE reads via MiXCR and lists one record per CDR3 protein. The sample includes a few hundred thousand distinct CDR3 sequences, just under 10% of them seen just once. The same sample was also used in a study of yellow fever vaccine responses in identical twins.

The sequenced sample consisted of PBMCs. The receptors come from a woman aged 18-30 years in good health.

This clonotype showed up just a few times. This rearrangement joins TRBV20-1 to TRBJ2-1; 11 bases agree with TRBD2. Germline assignment: CDR1 DFQATT and CDR2 SNEGSKA (reference sequence). The CDR3 sequence is 17 residues long. V was pared by 0 bases and J by 8 bases, with 12 bases of the junction left unmatched. CDR3: CSAREVASGRSGYEQFF. DNA for the CDR3: TGCAGTGCTAGAGAGGTGGCTAGCGGGAGGTCCGGGTATGAGCAGTTCTTC.

In its sample, this clonotype was seen a few times. The rearrangement links TRBV19 to TRBJ1-4; D unresolved. V was trimmed by 3 bases and J by 8 bases, leaving 16 bases between them. The CDR3 runs to 15 residues. CDR1 and CDR2 from the germline V gene are LNHDA and SQIVND (reference sequence). CDR3 amino acids: CASSIFGGSTEKLFF. CDR3 DNA: TGTGCCAGTAGTATTTTTGGCGGCTCGACGGAAAAACTGTTTTTT.

In its sample, this clonotype was seen a few times. The DNA for the CDR3 is TGTGCCTGGAGCGGGGGAACAGGGCCTGGGGAGCTGTTTTTT. Translation: CAWSGGTGPGELFF. V usage is TRBV30 and J usage is TRBJ2-2; perhaps D is TRBD1 or TRBD2 (6 bases each). CDR1 and CDR2 from the germline V gene are GTSNPN and SVGIG (reference sequence). This CDR3 comprises 14 residues. The V end lost 3 bases, the J end lost 8 bases, and 16 bases lay between the germline ends.

Here the CDR3 DNA reads TGTGCCAGCAGCTTAGAAATGGGGCGCGACTATGGCTACACCTTC. This translates into CASSLEMGRDYGYTF. V gene TRBV11-2 combines with J gene TRBJ1-2; D may be TRBD1 (5 bases). This CDR3 spans 15 amino acids. Germline loops: CDR1 SGHAT, CDR2 FQNNGV. Trimming removed 0 bases from V and 3 bases from J, with 11 bases in between.

This clonotype occurred a few times. The chain is built from TRBV10-1 and TRBJ1-1; TRBD1 is a possible D gene (5 bases). This CDR3 is 13 amino acids long. V lost 3 bases to trimming and J lost 3 bases, with 8 bases between them. Germline CDR1 is WNHNN and CDR2 is SYGVQD (reference sequence). In DNA, the CDR3 is TGCGCCAGCAGTGATGGGGCTTACACTGAAGCTTTCTTT. Its translation: CASSDGAYTEAFF.

This clonotype was counted at least ten times. The chain carries TRBV7-2 and TRBJ1-6; D may be TRBD1 (6 bases). Per germline, CDR1 SGHTA and CDR2 FQGNSA. V shed 2 bases and J shed 7 bases, with 12 bases lying between them. The CDR3 contains 15 residues. The CDR3 here is CASSLLGGGNSPLHF. CDR3 DNA: TGTGCCAGCAGCTTATTAGGGGGTGGCAATTCACCCCTCCACTTT.

Many counts were recorded for this clonotype. As DNA, the CDR3 is TGTGCCAGCAGCCAAGATGGCCTAGCGGGAGGGTTGACCTACGAGCAGTACTTC. Translating gives CASSQDGLAGGLTYEQYF. The chain has TRBV3-1 and TRBJ2-7, with TRBD2 identical over 12 bases. The CDR3 loop spans 18 amino acids. Germline trimming cut 0 bases from V and 2 bases from J; bases unmatched to any gene: 8. CDR1 is LGHDT, CDR2 YNNKEL, per germline (reference sequence).

There are many counts of this clonotype. This chain connects TRBV6-1 to TRBJ1-2; a possible D gene is TRBD1 (6 bases). Germline loops: CDR1 MNHNS, CDR2 SASEGT. This CDR3 region has 14 residues. V shed 6 bases and J shed 8 bases, with 19 bases lying between them. CDR3 in amino acids: CASSPLTGAGGYTF. Here the CDR3 DNA reads TGTGCCAGCAGCCCCCTAACGGGGGCGGGAGGCTACACCTTC.

The rearrangement links TRBV25-1 to TRBJ2-5; D could derive from TRBD1 or TRBD2 (6 bases each). This CDR3 comprises 16 residues. Germline-derived CDR1 and CDR2 are MGHDK and SYGVNS. V was trimmed by 4 bases and J by 0 bases, leaving 15 bases between them. This chain's CDR3 is CASSGGAVLYQETQYF. CDR3 DNA: TGTGCCAGCAGTGGGGGGGCGGTCCTGTACCAAGAGACCCAGTACTTC. Full variable domain (missing parts from reference TRBV25-1 and TRBJ2-5): EADIYQTPRYLVIGTGKKITLECSQTMGHDKMYWYQQDPGMELHLIHYSYGVNSTEKGDLSSESTVSRIRTEHFPLTLESARPSHTSQYLCASSGGAVLYQETQYFGPGTRLLVL.

This clonotype was found a few times. V is TRBV7-6 and J is TRBJ2-7; TRBD1 matches at 7 bases. This CDR3 spans 17 amino acids. Germline loops: CDR1 SGHVS, CDR2 FNYEAQ. V lost 5 bases and J lost 1; bases outside the gene matches: 14. This CDR3 is CASSPALTGIRSYEQYF. The CDR3 nucleotides are TGTGCCAGCAGCCCTGCCCTGACAGGGATTAGGTCCTACGAGCAGTACTTC.

The genes are TRBV28 and TRBJ2-1; TRBD1 might be the D (7 bases). The germline V and J ends were trimmed by 6 bases and 10 bases, with 19 bases remaining between them. Germline V gene lookup returns CDR1 MDHEN and CDR2 SYDVKM. This CDR3 region has 14 residues. CDR3 in amino acids: CASREGAIPPEQFF. The CDR3 DNA is TGTGCCAGCAGGGAGGGGGCAATACCGCCCGAGCAGTTCTTC.

The J gene is TRBJ2-3, the V gene TRBV20-1; 11 bases line up with TRBD2. The length of the CDR3 is 14 residues. V shed 5 bases, J shed 5 bases, and the junction held 6 bases outside the gene matches. Germline values: CDR1 DFQATT, CDR2 SNEGSKA (reference sequence). Here the CDR3 reads CSARLAGTIDTQYF. CDR3 nucleotides: TGCAGTGCTCGACTAGCGGGAACGATAGATACGCAGTATTTT.

This clonotype appeared a few times. This rearrangement joins TRBV6-1 to TRBJ2-1; 10 positions agree with TRBD1. The germline CDR1 and CDR2 sequences are MNHNS and SASEGT. The CDR3 runs 14 residues. The V gene end was trimmed by 6 bases and the J gene end by 8 bases; junction bases not matched to a gene: 7. CDR3 sequence (DNA): TGTGCCAGCAGCCCCGACAGGGGGCTTGATGAGCAGTTCTTC. Translated: CASSPDRGLDEQFF.

The J gene is TRBJ2-7, the V gene TRBV5-6; D is perhaps TRBD2 (6 bases). Germline-derived CDR1 and CDR2 are SGHDT and YYEEEE. This CDR3 is built from 13 residues. Trimming stripped 4 bases from V and 7 bases from J, with 15 bases between. For the CDR3, the DNA is TGTGCCAGCAGCCCGACACTTGCGGGGGAGCAGTACTTC. Amino acid sequence: CASSPTLAGEQYF.

CDR3 nucleotide sequence: TGTGCCAGCAGGTCCCTCGACAGTTCCTACGAGCAGTACTTC. Encoded protein: CASRSLDSSYEQYF. This chain uses TRBV5-6 with TRBJ2-7; a possible D gene is TRBD1 (5 bases). With 5 bases removed from V and 1 base from J, the gap between germline ends came to 13 bases. The CDR3 consists of 14 residues. Germline V lookup: CDR1 SGHDT, CDR2 YYEEEE.

This clonotype was seen at least ten times. The chain is built from TRBV6-5 and TRBJ1-5; no clear D. The germline gives CDR1 MNHEY, CDR2 SVGAGI. This CDR3 is 13 amino acids long. V gave up 4 bases and J gave up 5 bases, with 9 bases separating them. The CDR3 sequence is CASSWGFDQPQHF. The DNA for the CDR3 is TGTGCCAGCAGTTGGGGATTCGATCAGCCCCAGCATTTT.

This clonotype was recorded a few times. The rearrangement uses TRBV6-1 and TRBJ2-2; no clear D. The CDR3 runs to 17 residues. V lost 0 bases and J 2 bases, leaving 13 bases between the germline ends. CDR1 is MNHNS, CDR2 SASEGT, per germline. CDR3 sequence (DNA): TGTGCCAGCAGTGAAGCGTTTGGACGGATTAACACCGGGGAGCTGTTTTTT. Amino acid sequence: CASSEAFGRINTGELFF.

This clonotype has just a few counts. J is TRBJ1-1 and V is TRBV7-2; no reliable D call. V dropped 5 bases and J dropped 0 bases, with 10 bases sitting between them. The germline V gene encodes CDR1 SGHTA and CDR2 FQGNSA. There are 14 residues in the CDR3. CDR3 sequence reads: CASSRTSVNTEAFF. The CDR3 DNA sequence: TGTGCCAGCAGCAGAACATCAGTGAACACTGAAGCTTTCTTT.